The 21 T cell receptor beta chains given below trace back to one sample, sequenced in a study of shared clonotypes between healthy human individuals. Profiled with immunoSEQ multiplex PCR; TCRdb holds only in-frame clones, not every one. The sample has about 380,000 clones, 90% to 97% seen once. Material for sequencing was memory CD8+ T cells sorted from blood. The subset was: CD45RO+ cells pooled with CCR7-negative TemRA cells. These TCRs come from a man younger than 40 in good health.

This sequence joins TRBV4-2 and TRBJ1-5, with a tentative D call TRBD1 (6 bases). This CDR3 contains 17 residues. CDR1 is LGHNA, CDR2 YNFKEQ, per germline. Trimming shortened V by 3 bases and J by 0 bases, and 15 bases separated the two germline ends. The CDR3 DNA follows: TGTGCCAGCAGCCACCTGCCAGGGGAATATAGCAATCAGCCCCAGCATTTT. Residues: CASSHLPGEYSNQPQHF.

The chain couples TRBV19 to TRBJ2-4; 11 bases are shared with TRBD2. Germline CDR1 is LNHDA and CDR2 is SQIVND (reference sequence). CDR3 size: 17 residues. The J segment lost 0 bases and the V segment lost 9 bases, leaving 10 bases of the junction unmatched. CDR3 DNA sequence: TGTGCCAGGCGACTAGCGGGGACGAATATAGCCAAAAACATTCAGTACTTC. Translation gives CARRLAGTNIAKNIQYF.

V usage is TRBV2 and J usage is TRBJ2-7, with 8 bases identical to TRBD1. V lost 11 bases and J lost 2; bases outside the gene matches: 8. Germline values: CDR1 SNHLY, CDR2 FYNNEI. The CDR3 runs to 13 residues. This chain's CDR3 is CAGSGTGAYEQYF. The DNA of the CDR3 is TGTGCCGGATCCGGGACAGGTGCCTACGAGCAGTACTTC.

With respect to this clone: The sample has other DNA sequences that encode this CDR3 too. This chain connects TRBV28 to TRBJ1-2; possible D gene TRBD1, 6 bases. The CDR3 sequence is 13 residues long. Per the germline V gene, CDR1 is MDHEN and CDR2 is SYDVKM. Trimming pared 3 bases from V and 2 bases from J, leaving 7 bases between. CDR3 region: CASSLGQNYGYTF. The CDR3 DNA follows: TGTGCCAGCAGTTTGGGACAAAACTATGGCTACACCTTC.

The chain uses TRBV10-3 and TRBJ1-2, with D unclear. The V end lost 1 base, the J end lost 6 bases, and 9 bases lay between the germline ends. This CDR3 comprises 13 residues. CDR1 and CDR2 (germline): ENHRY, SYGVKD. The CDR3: CAISELGRDGYTF. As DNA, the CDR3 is TGTGCCATCAGTGAGTTGGGGAGGGATGGCTACACCTTC.

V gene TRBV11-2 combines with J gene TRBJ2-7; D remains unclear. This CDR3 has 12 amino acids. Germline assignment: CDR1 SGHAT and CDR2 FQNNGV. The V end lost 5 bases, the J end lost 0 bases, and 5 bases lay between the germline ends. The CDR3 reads CASSQSSYEQYF. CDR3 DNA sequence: TGTGCCAGCAGCCAAAGCTCCTACGAGCAGTACTTC.

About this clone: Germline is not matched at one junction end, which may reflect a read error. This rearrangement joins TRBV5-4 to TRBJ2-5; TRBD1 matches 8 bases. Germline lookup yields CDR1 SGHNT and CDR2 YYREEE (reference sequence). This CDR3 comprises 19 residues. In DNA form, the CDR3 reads TGTGCCAGCAGCTTGAATTATATTCGGACAGGGTCGGTTCAAGGGACCCAGTACTTC. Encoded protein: CASSLNYIRTGSVQGTQYF.

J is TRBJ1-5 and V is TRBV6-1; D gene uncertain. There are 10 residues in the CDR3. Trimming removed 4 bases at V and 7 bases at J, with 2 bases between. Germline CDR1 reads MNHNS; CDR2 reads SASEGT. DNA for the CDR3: TGTGCCAGCAGTGCCCAGCCCCAGCATTTT. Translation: CASSAQPQHF.

CDR3 sequence: CASTGSVEQYF. CDR3 sequence (DNA): TGTGCCAGCACGGGGTCGGTGGAGCAGTACTTC. The rearrangement links TRBV28 to TRBJ2-7; D is perhaps TRBD2 (5 bases). This CDR3 has 11 residues. CDR1 is MDHEN and CDR2 is SYDVKM in the germline V gene. With 7 bases removed from V and 7 bases from J, the gap between germline ends came to 11 bases.

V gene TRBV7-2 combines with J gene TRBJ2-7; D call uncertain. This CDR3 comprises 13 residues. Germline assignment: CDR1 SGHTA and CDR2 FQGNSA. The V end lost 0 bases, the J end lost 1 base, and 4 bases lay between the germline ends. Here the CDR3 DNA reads TGTGCCAGCAGCTTAGCCTATTCCTACGAGCAGTACTTC. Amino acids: CASSLAYSYEQYF.

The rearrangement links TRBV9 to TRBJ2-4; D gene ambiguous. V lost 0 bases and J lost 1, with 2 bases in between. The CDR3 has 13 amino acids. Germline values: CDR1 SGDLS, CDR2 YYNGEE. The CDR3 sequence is CASSVGAKNIQYF. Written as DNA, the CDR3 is TGTGCCAGCAGCGTAGGCGCCAAAAACATTCAGTACTTC. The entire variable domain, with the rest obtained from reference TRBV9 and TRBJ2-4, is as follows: DSGVTQTPKHLITATGQRVTLRCSPRSGDLSVYWYQQSLDQGLQFLIQYYNGEERAKGNILERFSAQQFPDLHSELNLSSLELGDSALYFCASSVGAKNIQYFGAGTRLSVL.

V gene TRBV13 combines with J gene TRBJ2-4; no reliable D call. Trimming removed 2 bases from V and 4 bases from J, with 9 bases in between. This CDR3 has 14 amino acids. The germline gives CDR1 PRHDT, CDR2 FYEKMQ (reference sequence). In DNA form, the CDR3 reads TGTGCCAGCAGCTTAATGGGCAGGAAAAACATTCAGTACTTC. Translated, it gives CASSLMGRKNIQYF.

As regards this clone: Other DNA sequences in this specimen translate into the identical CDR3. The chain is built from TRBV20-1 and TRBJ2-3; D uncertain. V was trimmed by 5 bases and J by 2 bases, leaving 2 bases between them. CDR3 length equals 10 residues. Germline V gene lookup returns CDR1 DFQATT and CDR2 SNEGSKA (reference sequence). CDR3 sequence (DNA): TGCAGTGCTCCCACAGATACGCAGTATTTT. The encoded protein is CSAPTDTQYF.

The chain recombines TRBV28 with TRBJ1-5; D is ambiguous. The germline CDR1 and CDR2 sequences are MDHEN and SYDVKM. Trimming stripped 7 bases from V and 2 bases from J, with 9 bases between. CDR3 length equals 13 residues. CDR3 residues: CASNINRNQPQHF. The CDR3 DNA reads TGTGCCAGCAATATTAATCGCAATCAGCCCCAGCATTTT.

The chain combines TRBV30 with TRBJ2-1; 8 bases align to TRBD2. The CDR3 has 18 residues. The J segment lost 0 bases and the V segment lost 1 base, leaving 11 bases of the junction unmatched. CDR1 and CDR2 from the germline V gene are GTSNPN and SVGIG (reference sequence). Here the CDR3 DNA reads TGTGCCTGGAGTGATCTGCCTCGAACTAGCGGCTCCTACAATGAGCAGTTCTTC. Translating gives CAWSDLPRTSGSYNEQFF.

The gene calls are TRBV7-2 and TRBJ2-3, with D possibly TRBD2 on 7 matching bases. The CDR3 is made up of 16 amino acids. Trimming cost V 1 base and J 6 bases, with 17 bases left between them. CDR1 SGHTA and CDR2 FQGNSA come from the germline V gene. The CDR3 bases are TGTGCCAGCAGCTTAGTGGGGGGGCCGTTTGTGGATACGCAGTATTTT. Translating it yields CASSLVGGPFVDTQYF.

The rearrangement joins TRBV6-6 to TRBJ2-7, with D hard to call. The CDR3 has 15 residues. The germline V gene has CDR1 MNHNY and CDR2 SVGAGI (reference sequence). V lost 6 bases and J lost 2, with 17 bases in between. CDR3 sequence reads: CASSYQLDGTYEQYF. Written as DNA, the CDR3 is TGTGCCAGCAGCTACCAGCTCGACGGAACCTACGAGCAGTACTTC.

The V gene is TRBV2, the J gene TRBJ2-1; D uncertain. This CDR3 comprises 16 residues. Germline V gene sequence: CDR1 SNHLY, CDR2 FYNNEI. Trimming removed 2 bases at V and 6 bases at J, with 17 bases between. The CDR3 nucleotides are TGTGCCAGCAGTGAAAGGAACAGCCCGCGGTCCAATGAGCAGTTCTTC. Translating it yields CASSERNSPRSNEQFF.

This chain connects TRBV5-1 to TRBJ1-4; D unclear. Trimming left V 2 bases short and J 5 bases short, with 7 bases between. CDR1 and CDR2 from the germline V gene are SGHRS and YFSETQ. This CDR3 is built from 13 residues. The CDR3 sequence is CASSFSQNEKLFF. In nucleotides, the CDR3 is TGCGCCAGCAGCTTCAGTCAGAATGAAAAACTGTTTTTT.

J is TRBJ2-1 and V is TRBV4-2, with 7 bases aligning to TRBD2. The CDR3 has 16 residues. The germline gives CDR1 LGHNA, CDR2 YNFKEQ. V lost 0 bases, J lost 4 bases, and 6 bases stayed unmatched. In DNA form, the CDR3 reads TGTGCCAGCAGCCAAGATCAACTAGCGACGTACAATGAGCAGTTCTTC. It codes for CASSQDQLATYNEQFF.

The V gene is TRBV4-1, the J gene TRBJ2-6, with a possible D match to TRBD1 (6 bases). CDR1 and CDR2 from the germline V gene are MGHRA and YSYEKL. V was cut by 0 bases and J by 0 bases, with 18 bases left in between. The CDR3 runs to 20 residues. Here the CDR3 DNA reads TGCGCCAGCAGCCAAGACCGGAACCAGGGGAAGGTCTCTGGGGCCAACGTCCTGACTTTC. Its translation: CASSQDRNQGKVSGANVLTF.